The next 8 T cell receptor beta chains were all read from a single sample in a study of metastatic and nonmetastatic thyroid tumors. MiXCR reprocessed the PCR reads for TCRdb. The sample contains 13,000 to 15,000 clones, approximately 32% of which appear only once. All patients were treatment-naive before thyroid surgery. Source material: blood. The origin of the receptors is a female donor with papillary thyroid cancer or a benign thyroid nodule (not recorded which). Some clones in this sample may be carry-over from other donors' samples.

The chain combines TRBV6-1 with TRBJ1-2; tentative D call: TRBD1 (5 bases). Looked up from germline, CDR1 is MNHNS and CDR2 is SASEGT. Trimming left V 7 bases short and J 4 bases short, with 16 bases between. The CDR3 totals 14 residues. The CDR3 nucleotides read TGTGCCAGCAATCCGGGGACGGGTTCCTATGGCTACACCTTC. Translating gives CASNPGTGSYGYTF.

This clone was observed many times. The chain has TRBV10-1 and TRBJ2-5; D may correspond to TRBD1 or TRBD2 (5 bases each). This CDR3 is built from 16 residues. Germline V gene lookup returns CDR1 WNHNN and CDR2 SYGVQD (reference sequence). The V and J ends lost 2 bases and 4 bases respectively, with 17 bases between them. The CDR3 bases are TGCGCCAGCAGTGAGGGGGGTGCGGCCACGGGAGAGACCCAGTACTTC. It encodes CASSEGGAATGETQYF.

The table lists this clone with a count of one. Being one base from a much bigger clone, this may be a read error. Other DNA sequences of this sample code for an identical CDR3. The V and J genes are TRBV7-6 and TRBJ2-3; 11 bases are shared with TRBD2. Germline CDR1 is SGHVS and CDR2 is FNYEAQ. This CDR3 spans 17 amino acids. DNA of the CDR3: TGTGCCAGCAGCTCCCCCACTAGCGGGGGTAGCACTGATACGCAGTATTTT. Its protein is CASSSPTSGGSTDTQYF.

This clone was picked up many times. V and J are TRBV25-1 and TRBJ1-4; D ambiguous. The CDR3 consists of 14 residues. Germline V gene data show CDR1 as MGHDK and CDR2 as SYGVNS. Deletions cut 5 bases from V and 4 bases from J, with 11 bases between. The CDR3 region is CASSQYSFNEKLFF. Written as DNA, the CDR3 is TGTGCCAGCAGTCAGTACTCCTTTAATGAAAAACTGTTTTTT.

This clone showed up many times. CDR3 DNA sequence: TGCGCCAGCATCCGACCGGGGTCCTACAATGAGCAGTTCTTC. As protein: CASIRPGSYNEQFF. The gene calls are TRBV4-1 and TRBJ2-1; possibly TRBD2 for D (5 bases). Germline V lookup: CDR1 MGHRA, CDR2 YSYEKL. This CDR3 is 14 amino acids long. The V end was cut by 7 bases, the J end by 1 base, with 11 bases between.

The V call is TRBV20-1, the J call TRBJ1-5; no reliable D call. The CDR3 runs to 15 residues. The V end was cut by 4 bases, the J end by 2 bases, with 15 bases between. The germline V gene has CDR1 DFQATT and CDR2 SNEGSKA (reference sequence). CDR3 in DNA: TGCAGTGCTACTCCGGGTAGGCGAGGCAATCAGCCCCAGCATTTT. Protein product: CSATPGRRGNQPQHF.

Here the CDR3 reads CASSIGASGRYEQYF. The CDR3 bases are TGTGCCAGTAGTATAGGGGCTAGCGGGAGATACGAGCAGTACTTC. The chain couples TRBV19 to TRBJ2-7; TRBD2 matches at 10 bases. The length of the CDR3 is 15 residues. Germline V lookup: CDR1 LNHDA, CDR2 SQIVND (reference sequence). J was trimmed by 4 bases and V by 1 base; bases with no gene match: 4.

Written as DNA, the CDR3 is TGTGCCAGCCGAGGGACCGACTATCAGCCCCAGCATTTT. It codes for CASRGTDYQPQHF. This rearrangement joins TRBV2 to TRBJ1-5; tentative D call: TRBD1 (5 bases). With 8 bases removed from V and 5 bases from J, the gap between germline ends came to 13 bases. The CDR3 spans 13 residues. Germline V CDR1 and CDR2: SNHLY, FYNNEI.